This T cell receptor beta chain emerged from a study of blood T cell repertoires in COVID-19. Produced via immunoSEQ multiplex PCR; TCRdb's table is partial and in-frame only. The sample holds approximately 100,000 clones; approximately 87% are singletons and the top ten take about 14%. The CDR3 runs to 12 residues. V dropped 5 bases and J dropped 1 base, with 5 bases sitting between them. V usage is TRBV12-3 or TRBV12-4 and J usage is TRBJ1-2; the D is unclear. This receptor was identified in a woman aged 70-85 years with acute or convalescent COVID-19. Input material: peripheral blood. CDR3 sequence reads: CASSPLNYGYTF. The CDR3 DNA reads TGTGCCAGCAGTCCACTTAACTATGGCTACACCTTC.